Listed below are T cell receptor beta chains from one sample, sequenced in a study of blood T cells in healthy people across ages. TCRdb re-analysed the 5' RACE reads in MiXCR, keeping a single row per CDR3 protein. The data contain around 1,500,000 distinct CDR3 sequences, 40% to 50% of them singletons. Material for sequencing was blood. The receptors were gathered from a woman between 18 and 29 years old in good health. The CDR3 runs from the conserved cysteine through the conserved F or W. D genes are given only for firm matches. Clone size is given for some rows only: seen once, a few or many times, or a class if the clone is expanded.

v_gene	j_gene	abundance	d_gene	CDR3aa	CDR3nt
TRBV12-3/TRBV12-4	TRBJ2-5	NA	NA	CASSHTQDNEQYF	TGTGCCAGCAGTCATACTCAGGACAATGAGCAGTACTTC
TRBV20-1	TRBJ1-2	NA	NA	CSARAPPREGYGYTF	TGCAGTGCTAGAGCCCCACCCAGGGAAGGCTATGGCTACACCTTC
TRBV12-3/TRBV12-4	TRBJ1-5	NA	NA	CASSQSGRQSNQPQHF	TGTGCCAGCAGTCAATCGGGCAGACAAAGCAATCAGCCCCAGCATTTT
TRBV28	TRBJ1-1	NA	TRBD1	CASSATGFNTEAFF	TGTGCCAGCAGCGCGACAGGGTTTAACACTGAAGCTTTCTTT
TRBV25-1	TRBJ1-2	NA	NA	CASSDRTRAGNYGYTF	TGTGCCAGCAGTGACCGAACGAGGGCAGGGAACTATGGCTACACCTTC
TRBV4-1	TRBJ1-2	few	TRBD1	CASSQESTGAGGYTF	TGCGCCAGCAGCCAAGAATCAACAGGGGCGGGGGGCTACACCTTC
TRBV12-3/TRBV12-4	TRBJ2-3	once	NA	CASSLVGGGPTDTQYF	TGTGCCAGCAGTTTAGTAGGGGGAGGCCCCACAGATACGCAGTATTTT
TRBV2	TRBJ1-2	NA	NA	CASLRPTLDYTF	TGTGCCAGTTTAAGACCGACTTTGGACTACACCTTC
TRBV10-2	TRBJ2-7	NA	NA	CASSEFGRDGPSYEQYF	TGCGCCAGCAGTGAGTTCGGGCGGGACGGACCCTCCTACGAGCAGTACTTC
TRBV11-2	TRBJ1-5	NA	NA	CASGFLGEPQHF	TGTGCCAGCGGGTTTCTTGGGGAGCCCCAGCATTTT
TRBV20-1	TRBJ2-3	NA	TRBD2	CSAPPGLAGGNTQYF	TGCAGTGCTCCCCCCGGACTAGCGGGTGGGAATACGCAGTATTTT
TRBV6-2/TRBV6-3	TRBJ2-5	NA	TRBD2	CASSYHDSGTSEGETQYF	TGTGCCAGCAGTTACCATGACTCTGGGACTAGCGAAGGAGAGACCCAGTACTTC
TRBV2	TRBJ2-3	NA	TRBD2	CASGIAGEDTDTQYF	TGTGCCAGCGGTATTGCGGGAGAAGATACAGATACGCAGTATTTT
TRBV12-3/TRBV12-4	TRBJ2-2	NA	TRBD1	CASIPTGWQGATGELFF	TGTGCCAGCATACCGACCGGGTGGCAGGGGGCCACCGGGGAGCTGTTTTTT
TRBV20-1	TRBJ1-2	few	NA	CSASAGNGGYTF	TGCAGTGCTAGTGCAGGGAATGGTGGCTACACCTTC
TRBV20-1	TRBJ2-2	NA	TRBD2	CSAGKAGTRTGELFF	TGCAGTGCTGGTAAAGCGGGAACTCGGACCGGGGAGCTGTTTTTT
TRBV10-3	TRBJ2-7	many	NA	CAISEARTTSEQYF	TGTGCCATCAGTGAGGCCAGGACTACCTCCGAGCAGTACTTC
TRBV6-5	TRBJ2-4	NA	NA	CASRTVAKNIQYF	TGTGCCAGCAGGACAGTAGCCAAAAACATTCAGTACTTC
TRBV7-9	TRBJ2-2	few	NA	CASSLQGAGELFF	TGTGCCAGCAGCTTACAAGGGGCCGGGGAGCTGTTTTTT
TRBV11-2	TRBJ2-7	NA	NA	CASSSGQGTQIYEQYF	TGTGCCAGCAGCTCCGGCCAGGGCACCCAGATCTACGAGCAGTACTTC
TRBV10-3	TRBJ1-2	few	NA	CAISSGGANYGYTF	TGTGCCATCAGTTCGGGCGGAGCTAACTATGGCTACACCTTC
TRBV9	TRBJ2-7	few	NA	CASSVAGTPPIYEQYF	TGTGCCAGCAGCGTAGCCGGGACTCCCCCGATCTACGAGCAGTACTTC
TRBV7-3	TRBJ2-1	NA	TRBD2	CASSSLAGGNYNEQFF	TGTGCCAGCAGTTCATTAGCGGGGGGGAACTACAATGAGCAGTTCTTC
TRBV7-8	TRBJ1-2	once	TRBD1	CANSLAGQGNYGYTF	TGTGCCAACAGCCTCGCGGGACAGGGCAACTATGGCTACACCTTC
TRBV12-3/TRBV12-4	TRBJ1-5	NA	NA	CASSPIYSNQPQHF	TGTGCCAGCAGTCCGATCTATAGCAATCAGCCCCAGCATTTT
TRBV5-1	TRBJ2-1	NA	TRBD1	CASSGGTGSYNEHFF	TGCGCCAGCAGCGGAGGGACAGGGAGTTACAATGAGCATTTCTTC
TRBV7-2	TRBJ2-1	NA	TRBD2	CASSLATGGTYNEQFF	TGTGCCAGCAGCTTAGCCACGGGAGGCACCTACAATGAGCAGTTCTTC